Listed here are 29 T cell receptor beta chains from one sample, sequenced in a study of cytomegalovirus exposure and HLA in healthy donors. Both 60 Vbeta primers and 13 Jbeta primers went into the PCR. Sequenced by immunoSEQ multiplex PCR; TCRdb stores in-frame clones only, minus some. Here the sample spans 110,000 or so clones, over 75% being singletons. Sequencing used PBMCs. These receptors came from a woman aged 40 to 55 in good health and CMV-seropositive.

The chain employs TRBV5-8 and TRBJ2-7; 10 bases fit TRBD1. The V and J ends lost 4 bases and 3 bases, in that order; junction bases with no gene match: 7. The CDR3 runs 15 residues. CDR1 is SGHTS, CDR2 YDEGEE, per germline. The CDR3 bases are TGTGCCAGCAGCCCGGGACAGGGGTTTTACTACGAGCAGTACTTC. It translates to CASSPGQGFYYEQYF.

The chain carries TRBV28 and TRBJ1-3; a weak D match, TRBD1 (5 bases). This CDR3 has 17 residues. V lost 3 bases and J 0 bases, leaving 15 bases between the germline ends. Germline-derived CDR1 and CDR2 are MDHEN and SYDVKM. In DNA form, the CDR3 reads TGTGCCAGCAGTTTGGGGGGGAGGGCCTACTCTGGAAACACCATATATTTT. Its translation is CASSLGGRAYSGNTIYF.

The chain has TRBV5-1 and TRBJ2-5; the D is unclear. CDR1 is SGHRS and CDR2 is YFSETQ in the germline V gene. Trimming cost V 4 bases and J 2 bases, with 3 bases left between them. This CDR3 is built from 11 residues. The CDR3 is CASSLQETQYF. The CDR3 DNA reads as TGCGCCAGCAGCCTACAAGAGACCCAGTACTTC. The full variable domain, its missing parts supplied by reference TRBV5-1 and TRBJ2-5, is KAGVTQTPRYLIKTRGQQVTLSCSPISGHRSVSWYQQTPGQGLQFLFEYFSETQRNKGNFPGRFSGRQFSNSRSEMNVSTLELGDSALYLCASSLQETQYFGPGTRLLVL.

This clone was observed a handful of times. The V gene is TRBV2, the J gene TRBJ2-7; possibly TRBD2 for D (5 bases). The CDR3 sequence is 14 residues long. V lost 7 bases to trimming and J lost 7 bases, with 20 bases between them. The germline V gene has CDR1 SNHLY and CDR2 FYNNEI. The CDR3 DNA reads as TGTGCCAGCAATCGACGAGACACCGGCGGGGAGCAGTACTTC. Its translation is CASNRRDTGGEQYF. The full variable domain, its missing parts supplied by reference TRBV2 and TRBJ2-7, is EPEVTQTPSHQVTQMGQEVILRCVPISNHLYFYWYRQILGQKVEFLVSFYNNEISEKSEIFDDQFSVERPDGSNFTLKIRSTKLEDSAMYFCASNRRDTGGEQYFGPGTRLTVT.

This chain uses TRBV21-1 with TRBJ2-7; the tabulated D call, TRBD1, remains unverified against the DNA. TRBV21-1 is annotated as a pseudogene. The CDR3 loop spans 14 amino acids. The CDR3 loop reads CASSVRQGSYEQYF. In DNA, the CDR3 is TGTGCCAGCAGCGTAAGACAGGGGAGCTACGAGCAGTACTTC.

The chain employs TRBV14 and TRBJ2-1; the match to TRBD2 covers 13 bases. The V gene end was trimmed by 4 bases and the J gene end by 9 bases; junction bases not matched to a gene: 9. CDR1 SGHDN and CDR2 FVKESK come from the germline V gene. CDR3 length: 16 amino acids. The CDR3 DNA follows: TGTGCCAGCAGCCCAGGACTAGCGGGAGTATTAGGTGAGCAGTTCTTC. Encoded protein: CASSPGLAGVLGEQFF.

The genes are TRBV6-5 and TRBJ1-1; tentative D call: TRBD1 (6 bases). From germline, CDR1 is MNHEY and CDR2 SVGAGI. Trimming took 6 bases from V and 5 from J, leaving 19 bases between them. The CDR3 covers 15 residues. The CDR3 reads CASSPKGRGGTEAFF. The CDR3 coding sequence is TGTGCCAGCAGCCCTAAGGGCAGGGGCGGGACTGAAGCTTTCTTT.

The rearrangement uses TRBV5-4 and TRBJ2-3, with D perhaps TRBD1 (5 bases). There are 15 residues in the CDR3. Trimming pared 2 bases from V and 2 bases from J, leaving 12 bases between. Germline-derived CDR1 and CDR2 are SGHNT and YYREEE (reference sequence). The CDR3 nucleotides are TGTGCCAGCAGCTTAGGCGTCAGGGACACAGATACGCAGTATTTT. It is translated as CASSLGVRDTDTQYF.

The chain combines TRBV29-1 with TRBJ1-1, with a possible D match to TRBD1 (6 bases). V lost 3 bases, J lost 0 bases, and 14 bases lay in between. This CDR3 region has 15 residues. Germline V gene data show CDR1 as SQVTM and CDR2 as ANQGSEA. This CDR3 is CSVELPRGMNTEAFF. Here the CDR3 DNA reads TGCAGCGTTGAGTTGCCCAGGGGTATGAACACTGAAGCTTTCTTT.

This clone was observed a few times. The CDR3 coding sequence is TGTGCCAGCAGCTTGTCGGGGATCCCGGCTGGGGCCAACGTCCTGACTTTC. Translating it yields CASSLSGIPAGANVLTF. The V and J genes are TRBV5-5 and TRBJ2-6; tentatively, D is TRBD2 (5 bases). CDR3 length: 17 residues. Deletions cut 1 base from V and 2 bases from J, with 13 bases between. Germline V gene lookup returns CDR1 SGHKS and CDR2 YYEKEE (reference sequence).

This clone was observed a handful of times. The CDR3 bases are TGTGCCAGCAGCTCCTCAGGGACCCAGTACTTC. It specifies CASSSSGTQYF. The chain is built from TRBV9 and TRBJ2-5; no definite D call. With 4 bases removed from V and 7 bases from J, the gap between germline ends came to 8 bases. Germline V gives CDR1 SGDLS, CDR2 YYNGEE. The CDR3 runs to 11 residues.

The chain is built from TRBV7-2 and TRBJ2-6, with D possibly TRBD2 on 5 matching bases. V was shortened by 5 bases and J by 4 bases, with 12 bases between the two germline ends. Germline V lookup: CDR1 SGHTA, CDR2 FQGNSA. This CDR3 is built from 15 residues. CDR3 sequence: CASSATRLGANVLTF. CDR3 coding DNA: TGTGCCAGCAGCGCAACTAGACTCGGGGCCAACGTCCTGACTTTC.

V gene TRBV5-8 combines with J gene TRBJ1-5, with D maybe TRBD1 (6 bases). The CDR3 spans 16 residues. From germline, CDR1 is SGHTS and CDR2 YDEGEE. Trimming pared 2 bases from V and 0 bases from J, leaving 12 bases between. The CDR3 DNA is TGTGCCAGCAGCTTCGGGGGGCCGAATAGCAATCAGCCCCAGCATTTT. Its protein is CASSFGGPNSNQPQHF.

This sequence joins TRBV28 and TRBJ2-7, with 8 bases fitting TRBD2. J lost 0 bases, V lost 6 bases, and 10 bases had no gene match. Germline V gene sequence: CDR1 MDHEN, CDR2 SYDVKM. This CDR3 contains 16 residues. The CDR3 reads CASSFPQRESSYEQYF. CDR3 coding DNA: TGTGCCAGCAGCTTTCCTCAGCGGGAGAGCTCCTACGAGCAGTACTTC.

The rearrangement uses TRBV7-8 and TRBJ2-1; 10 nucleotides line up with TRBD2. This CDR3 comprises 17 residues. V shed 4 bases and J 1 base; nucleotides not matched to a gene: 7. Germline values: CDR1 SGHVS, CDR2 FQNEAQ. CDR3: CASSYPLAGGSYNEQFF. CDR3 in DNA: TGTGCCAGCAGCTACCCTTTAGCGGGGGGTTCCTACAATGAGCAGTTCTTC.

The CDR3 coding sequence is TGTGCCAGCTCACCAGCGAGCACAGATACGCAGTATTTT. It encodes CASSPASTDTQYF. The chain uses TRBV18 and TRBJ2-3; D call uncertain. The CDR3 is made up of 13 amino acids. From germline, CDR1 is KGHSH and CDR2 LQKENI. The V gene lost 2 bases and the J gene lost 0 bases, with 3 bases spanning the gap.

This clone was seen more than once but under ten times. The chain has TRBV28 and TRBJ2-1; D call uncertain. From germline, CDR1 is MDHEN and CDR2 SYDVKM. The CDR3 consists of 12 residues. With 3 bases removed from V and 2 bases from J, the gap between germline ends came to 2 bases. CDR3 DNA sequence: TGTGCCAGCAGTTTTACCTACAATGAGCAGTTCTTC. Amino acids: CASSFTYNEQFF.

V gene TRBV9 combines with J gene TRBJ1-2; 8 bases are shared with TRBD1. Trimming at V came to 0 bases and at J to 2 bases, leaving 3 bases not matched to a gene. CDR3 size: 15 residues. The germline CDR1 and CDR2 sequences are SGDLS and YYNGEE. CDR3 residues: CASSVGNRGNYGYTF. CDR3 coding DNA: TGTGCCAGCAGCGTAGGGAACAGGGGGAACTATGGCTACACCTTC.

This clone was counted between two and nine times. CDR3 nucleotide sequence: TGTGCCAGCAGTGTTGTCGGACAGCTCTATGGCTACACCTTC. This encodes CASSVVGQLYGYTF. The chain combines TRBV2 with TRBJ1-2, with D possibly being TRBD1 (6 bases). The CDR3 is made up of 14 amino acids. CDR1 and CDR2 from the germline V gene are SNHLY and FYNNEI. The germline V and J ends were trimmed by 4 bases and 4 bases, with 13 bases remaining between them. The whole variable domain, filled in from reference TRBV2 and TRBJ1-2, reads EPEVTQTPSHQVTQMGQEVILRCVPISNHLYFYWYRQILGQKVEFLVSFYNNEISEKSEIFDDQFSVERPDGSNFTLKIRSTKLEDSAMYFCASSVVGQLYGYTFGSGTRLTVV.

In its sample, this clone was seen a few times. The CDR3, as DNA: TGCGCCAGCAGCCAAGGGAGTTGGTTACGGCCGAACACTGAAGCTTTCTTT. Protein product: CASSQGSWLRPNTEAFF. V gene TRBV4-1 combines with J gene TRBJ1-1; no reliable D call. Germline V gene data show CDR1 as MGHRA and CDR2 as YSYEKL. V lost 1 base, J lost 1 base, and 16 bases lay in between. The CDR3 has 17 amino acids.

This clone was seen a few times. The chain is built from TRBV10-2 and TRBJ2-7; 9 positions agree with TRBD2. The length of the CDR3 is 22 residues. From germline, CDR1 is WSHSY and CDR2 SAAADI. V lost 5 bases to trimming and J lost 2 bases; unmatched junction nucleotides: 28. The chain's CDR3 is CASSRDPPRGRVRREGAYEQYF. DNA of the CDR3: TGCGCCAGCAGTAGAGACCCCCCCCGGGGGAGGGTAAGGCGGGAGGGAGCCTACGAGCAGTACTTC.

CDR3 in DNA: TGCGCCAGCAGTGATAGCGGGGGCCCCTACAATGAGCAGTTCTTC. It yields the protein CASSDSGGPYNEQFF. The gene calls are TRBV10-1 and TRBJ2-1, with 9 positions matching TRBD2. V gave up 3 bases and J gave up 2 bases; unmatched junction bases: 2. The CDR3 length is 15 residues. Germline V gene data show CDR1 as WNHNN and CDR2 as SYGVQD (reference sequence).

The CDR3 loop reads CATTNIWSANEQFF. CDR3 nucleotides: TGTGCCACCACGAATATTTGGAGTGCCAATGAGCAGTTCTTC. The chain recombines TRBV27 with TRBJ2-1; D gene unclear. Germline assignment: CDR1 MNHEY and CDR2 SMNVEV (reference sequence). V was trimmed by 10 bases and J by 6 bases, leaving 19 bases between them. This CDR3 spans 14 amino acids.

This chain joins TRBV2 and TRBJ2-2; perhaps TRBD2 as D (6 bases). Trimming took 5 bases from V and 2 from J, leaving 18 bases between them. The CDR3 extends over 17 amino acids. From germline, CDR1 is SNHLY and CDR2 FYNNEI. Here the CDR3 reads CASSPDGGLLNTGELFF. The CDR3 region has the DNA TGTGCCAGCAGTCCGGATGGGGGACTCCTAAACACCGGGGAGCTGTTTTTT.

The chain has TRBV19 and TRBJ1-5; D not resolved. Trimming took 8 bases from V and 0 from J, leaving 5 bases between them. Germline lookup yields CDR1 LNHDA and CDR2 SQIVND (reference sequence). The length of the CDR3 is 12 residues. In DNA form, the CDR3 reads TGTGCCAGTCGGTATAGCAATCAGCCCCAGCATTTT. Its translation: CASRYSNQPQHF.

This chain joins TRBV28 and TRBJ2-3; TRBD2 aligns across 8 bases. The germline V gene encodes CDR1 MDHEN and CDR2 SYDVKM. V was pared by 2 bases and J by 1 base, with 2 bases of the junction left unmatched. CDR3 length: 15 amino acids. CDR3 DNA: TGTGCCAGCAGTTTAGCGGGGGGAGGCACAGATACGCAGTATTTT. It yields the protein CASSLAGGGTDTQYF.

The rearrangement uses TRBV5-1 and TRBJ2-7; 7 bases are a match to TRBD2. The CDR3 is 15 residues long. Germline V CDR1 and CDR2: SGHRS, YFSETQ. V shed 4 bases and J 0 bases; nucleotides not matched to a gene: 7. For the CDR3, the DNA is TGCGCCAGCAGCCAGGAAGCGGGGATCTCCTACGAGCAGTACTTC. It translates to CASSQEAGISYEQYF.

CDR3 region: CASSYSAGFYNEQFF. The CDR3 nucleotides are TGTGCCAGCAGTTACTCGGCGGGGTTTTACAATGAGCAGTTCTTC. The chain carries TRBV6-5 and TRBJ2-1, with D maybe TRBD2 (6 bases). Trimming pared 0 bases from V and 4 bases from J, leaving 10 bases between. The V gene's germline CDR1 is MNHEY and CDR2 SVGAGI. CDR3 length: 15 residues.

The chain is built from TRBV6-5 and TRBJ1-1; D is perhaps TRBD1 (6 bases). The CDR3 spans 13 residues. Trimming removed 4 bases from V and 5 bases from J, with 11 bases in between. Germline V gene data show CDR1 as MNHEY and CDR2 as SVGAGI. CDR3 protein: CASSWGQGTEAFF. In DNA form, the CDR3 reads TGTGCCAGCAGTTGGGGACAAGGGACTGAAGCTTTCTTT.